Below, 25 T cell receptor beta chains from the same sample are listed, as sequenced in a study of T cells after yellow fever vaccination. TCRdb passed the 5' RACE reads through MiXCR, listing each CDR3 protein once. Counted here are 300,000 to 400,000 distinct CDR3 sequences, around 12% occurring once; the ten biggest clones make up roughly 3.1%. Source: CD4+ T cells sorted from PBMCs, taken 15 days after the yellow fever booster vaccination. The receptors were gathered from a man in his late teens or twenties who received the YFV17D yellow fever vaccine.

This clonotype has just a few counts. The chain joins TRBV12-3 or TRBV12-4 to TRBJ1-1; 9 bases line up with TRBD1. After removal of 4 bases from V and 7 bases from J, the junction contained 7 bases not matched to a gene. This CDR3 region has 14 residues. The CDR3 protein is CASSSGQGFDEAFF. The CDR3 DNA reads TGTGCCAGCAGTTCGGGACAGGGTTTTGATGAAGCTTTCTTT.

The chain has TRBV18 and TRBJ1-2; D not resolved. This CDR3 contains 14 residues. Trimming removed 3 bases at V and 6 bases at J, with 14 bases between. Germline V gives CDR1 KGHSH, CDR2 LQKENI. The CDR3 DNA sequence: TGTGCCAGCTCACCCTTGACGGGAGGGAATGGCTACACCTTC. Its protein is CASSPLTGGNGYTF.

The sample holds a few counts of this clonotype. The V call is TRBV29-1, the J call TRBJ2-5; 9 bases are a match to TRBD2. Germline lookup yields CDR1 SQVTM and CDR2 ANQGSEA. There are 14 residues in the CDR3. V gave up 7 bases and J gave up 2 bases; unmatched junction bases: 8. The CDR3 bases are TGCAGCGCCGAAGGGCTAGCGGGGCAAGAGACCCAGTACTTC. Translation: CSAEGLAGQETQYF.

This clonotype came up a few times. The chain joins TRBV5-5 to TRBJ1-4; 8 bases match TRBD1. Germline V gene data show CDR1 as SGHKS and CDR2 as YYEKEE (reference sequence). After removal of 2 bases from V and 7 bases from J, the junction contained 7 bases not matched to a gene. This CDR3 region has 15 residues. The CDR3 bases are TGTGCCAGCAGCTTATTTGACAGGGGAACTGAAAAACTGTTTTTT. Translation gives CASSLFDRGTEKLFF.

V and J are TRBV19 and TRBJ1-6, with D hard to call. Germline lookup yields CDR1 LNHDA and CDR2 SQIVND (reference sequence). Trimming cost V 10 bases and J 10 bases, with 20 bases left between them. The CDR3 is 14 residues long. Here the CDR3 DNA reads TGTGCCACTCGCCTCCTTGGCATGGGGTCACCCCTCCACTTT. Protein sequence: CATRLLGMGSPLHF.

The CDR3 loop is CASSLGQFLADTQYF. The DNA of the CDR3 is TGCGCCAGCAGCTTGGGGCAGTTCCTTGCAGATACGCAGTATTTT. The rearrangement links TRBV5-1 to TRBJ2-3; D is undetermined. This CDR3 is built from 15 residues. The germline V gene encodes CDR1 SGHRS and CDR2 YFSETQ. V lost 0 bases and J lost 4, with 12 bases in between.

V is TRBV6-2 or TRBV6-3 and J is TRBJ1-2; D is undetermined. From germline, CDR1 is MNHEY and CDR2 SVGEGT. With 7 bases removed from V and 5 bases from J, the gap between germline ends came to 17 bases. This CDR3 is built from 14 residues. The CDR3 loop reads CASTTHGEGYGYTF. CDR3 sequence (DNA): TGTGCCAGCACCACACACGGAGAAGGGTATGGCTACACCTTC.

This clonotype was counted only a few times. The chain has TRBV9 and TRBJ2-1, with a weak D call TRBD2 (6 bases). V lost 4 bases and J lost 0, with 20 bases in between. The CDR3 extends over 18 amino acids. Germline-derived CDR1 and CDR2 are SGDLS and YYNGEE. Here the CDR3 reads CASSRAGSPGSSYNEQFF. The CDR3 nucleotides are TGTGCCAGCAGCCGGGCGGGGAGCCCGGGGAGCTCCTACAATGAGCAGTTCTTC.

CDR3 DNA: TGTGCCAGCAGCCCGGTGGGGAGGGCGATCTTAGCTAACTATGGCTACACCTTC. This sequence encodes CASSPVGRAILANYGYTF. V is TRBV5-5 and J is TRBJ1-2; D gene uncertain. The length of the CDR3 is 18 residues. Germline CDR1 is SGHKS and CDR2 is YYEKEE (reference sequence). With 4 bases removed from V and 0 bases from J, the gap between germline ends came to 22 bases. The full variable domain, rest sourced from reference TRBV5-5 and TRBJ1-2, is DAGVTQSPTHLIKTRGQQVTLRCSPISGHKSVSWYQQVLGQGPQFIFQYYEKEERGRGNFPDRFSARQFPNYSSELNVNALLLGDSALYLCASSPVGRAILANYGYTFGSGTRLTVV.

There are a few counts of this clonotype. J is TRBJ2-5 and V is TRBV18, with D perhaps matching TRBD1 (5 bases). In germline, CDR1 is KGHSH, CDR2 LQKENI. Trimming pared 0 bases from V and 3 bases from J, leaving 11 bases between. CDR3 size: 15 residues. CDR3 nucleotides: TGTGCCAGCTCACCACCTGCGACAGTCGAAGAGACCCAGTACTTC. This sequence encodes CASSPPATVEETQYF.

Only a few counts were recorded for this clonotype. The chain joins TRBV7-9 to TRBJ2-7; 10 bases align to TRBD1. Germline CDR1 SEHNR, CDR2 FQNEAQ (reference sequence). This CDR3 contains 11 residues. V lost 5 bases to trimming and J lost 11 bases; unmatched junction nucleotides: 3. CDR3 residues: CASSRGTGEYF. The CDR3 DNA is TGTGCCAGCAGCCGAGGGACAGGGGAGTACTTC.

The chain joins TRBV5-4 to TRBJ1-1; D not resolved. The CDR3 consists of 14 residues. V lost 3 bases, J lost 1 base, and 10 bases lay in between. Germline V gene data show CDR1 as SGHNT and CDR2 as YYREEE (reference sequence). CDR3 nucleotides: TGTGCCAGCAGCTGGAGGTACAGGAACACTGAAGCTTTCTTT. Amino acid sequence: CASSWRYRNTEAFF.

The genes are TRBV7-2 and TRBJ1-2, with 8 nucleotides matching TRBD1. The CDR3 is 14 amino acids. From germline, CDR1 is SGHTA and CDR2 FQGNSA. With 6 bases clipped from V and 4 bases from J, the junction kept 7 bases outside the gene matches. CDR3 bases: TGTGCCAGCAGTTCAGGGGGCGCGGGCTATGGCTACACCTTC. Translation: CASSSGGAGYGYTF.

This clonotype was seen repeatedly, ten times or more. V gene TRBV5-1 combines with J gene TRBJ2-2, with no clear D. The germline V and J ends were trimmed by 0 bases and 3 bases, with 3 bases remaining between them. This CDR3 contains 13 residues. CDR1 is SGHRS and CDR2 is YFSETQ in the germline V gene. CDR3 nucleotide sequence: TGCGCCAGCAGCTTGGATCACACCGGGGAGCTGTTTTTT. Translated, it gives CASSLDHTGELFF.

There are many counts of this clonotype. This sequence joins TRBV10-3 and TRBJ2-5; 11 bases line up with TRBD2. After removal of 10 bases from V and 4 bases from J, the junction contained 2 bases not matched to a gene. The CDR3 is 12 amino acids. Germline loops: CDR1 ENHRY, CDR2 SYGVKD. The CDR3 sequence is CATGTSGETQYF. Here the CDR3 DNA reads TGTGCCACCGGGACTAGCGGAGAGACCCAGTACTTC.

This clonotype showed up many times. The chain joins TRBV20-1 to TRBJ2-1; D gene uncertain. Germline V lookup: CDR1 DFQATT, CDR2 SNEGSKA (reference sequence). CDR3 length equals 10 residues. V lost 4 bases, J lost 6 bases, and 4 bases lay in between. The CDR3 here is CSATSNEQFF. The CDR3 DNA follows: TGCAGTGCTACGAGCAATGAGCAGTTCTTC.

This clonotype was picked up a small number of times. The CDR3 sequence: CASTAAGGADRGAFF. The CDR3 DNA follows: TGTGCCAGCACCGCAGCAGGGGGGGCGGATCGTGGAGCTTTCTTT. This sequence joins TRBV6-5 and TRBJ1-1; 7 nucleotides line up with TRBD1. The CDR3 runs 15 residues. CDR1 MNHEY and CDR2 SVGAGI come from the germline V gene. The ends lost 7 bases at V and 10 bases at J; junction bases unmatched: 18.

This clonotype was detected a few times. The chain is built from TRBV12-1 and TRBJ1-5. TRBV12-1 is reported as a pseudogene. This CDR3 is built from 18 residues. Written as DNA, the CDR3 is TGTGCCAGCAGCCCCGGGACTGACAACAGCCTTCACAATCAGCCCCAGCATTTT. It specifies CASSPGTDNSLHNQPQHF.

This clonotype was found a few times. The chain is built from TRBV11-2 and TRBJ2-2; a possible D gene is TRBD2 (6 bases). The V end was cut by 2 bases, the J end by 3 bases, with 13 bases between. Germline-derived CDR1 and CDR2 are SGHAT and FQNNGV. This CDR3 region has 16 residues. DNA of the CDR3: TGTGCCAGCAGCTTATCAAGGACTACCTACACCGGGGAGCTGTTTTTT. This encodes CASSLSRTTYTGELFF.

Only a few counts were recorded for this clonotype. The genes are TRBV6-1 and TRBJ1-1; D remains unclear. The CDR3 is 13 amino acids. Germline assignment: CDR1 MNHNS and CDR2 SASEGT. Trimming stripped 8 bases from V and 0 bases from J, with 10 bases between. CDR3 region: CASRWALNTEAFF. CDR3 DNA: TGTGCCAGCCGGTGGGCACTGAACACTGAAGCTTTCTTT.

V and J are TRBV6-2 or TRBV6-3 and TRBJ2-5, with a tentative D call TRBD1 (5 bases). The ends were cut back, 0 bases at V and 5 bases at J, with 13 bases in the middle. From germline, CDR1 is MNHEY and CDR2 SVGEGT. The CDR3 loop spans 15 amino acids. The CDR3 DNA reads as TGTGCCAGCAGTTACTCCCCAGGGAACTGGGAGACCCAGTACTTC. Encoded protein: CASSYSPGNWETQYF.

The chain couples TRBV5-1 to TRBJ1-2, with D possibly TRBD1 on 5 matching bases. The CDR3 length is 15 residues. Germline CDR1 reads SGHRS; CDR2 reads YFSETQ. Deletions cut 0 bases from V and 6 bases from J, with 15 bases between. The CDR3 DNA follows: TGCGCCAGCAGCTTGGGTTCCGGGGCTATTGATGGCTACACCTTC. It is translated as CASSLGSGAIDGYTF.

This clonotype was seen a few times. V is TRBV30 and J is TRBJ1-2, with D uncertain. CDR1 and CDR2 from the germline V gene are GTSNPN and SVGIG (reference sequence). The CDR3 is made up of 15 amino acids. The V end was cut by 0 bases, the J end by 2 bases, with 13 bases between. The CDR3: CAWSVLGRTNYGYTF. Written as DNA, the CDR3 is TGTGCCTGGAGTGTACTTGGCAGGACGAACTATGGCTACACCTTC.

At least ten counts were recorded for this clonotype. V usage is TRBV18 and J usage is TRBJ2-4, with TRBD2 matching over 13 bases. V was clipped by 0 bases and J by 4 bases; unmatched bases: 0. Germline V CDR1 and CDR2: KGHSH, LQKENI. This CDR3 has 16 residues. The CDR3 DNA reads TGTGCCAGCTCACCACCGGGACTAGCGGGGAAAAACATTCAGTACTTC. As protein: CASSPPGLAGKNIQYF.

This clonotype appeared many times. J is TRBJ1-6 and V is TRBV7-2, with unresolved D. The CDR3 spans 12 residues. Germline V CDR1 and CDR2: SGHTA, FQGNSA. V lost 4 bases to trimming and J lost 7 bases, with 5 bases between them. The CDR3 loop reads CASSYANSPLHF. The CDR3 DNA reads TGTGCCAGCAGCTACGCAAATTCACCCCTCCACTTT.